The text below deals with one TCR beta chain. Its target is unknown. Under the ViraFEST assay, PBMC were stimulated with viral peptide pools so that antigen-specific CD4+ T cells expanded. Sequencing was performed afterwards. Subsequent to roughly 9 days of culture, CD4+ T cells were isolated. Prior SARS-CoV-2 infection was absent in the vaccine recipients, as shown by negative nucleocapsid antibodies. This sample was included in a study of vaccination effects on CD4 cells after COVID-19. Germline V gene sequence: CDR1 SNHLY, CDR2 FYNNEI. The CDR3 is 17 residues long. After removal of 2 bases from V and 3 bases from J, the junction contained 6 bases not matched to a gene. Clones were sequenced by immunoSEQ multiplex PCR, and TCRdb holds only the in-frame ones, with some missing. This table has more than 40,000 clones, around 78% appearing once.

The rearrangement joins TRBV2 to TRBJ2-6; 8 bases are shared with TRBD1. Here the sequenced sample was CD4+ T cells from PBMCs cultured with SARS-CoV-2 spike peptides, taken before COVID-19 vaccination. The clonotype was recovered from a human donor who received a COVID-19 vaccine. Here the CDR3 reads CASSEQGALVGANVLTF. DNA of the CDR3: TGTGCCAGCAGTGAACAGGGGGCCTTAGTTGGGGCCAACGTCCTGACTTTC. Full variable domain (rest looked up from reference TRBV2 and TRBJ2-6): EPEVTQTPSHQVTQMGQEVILRCVPISNHLYFYWYRQILGQKVEFLVSFYNNEISEKSEIFDDQFSVERPDGSNFTLKIRSTKLEDSAMYFCASSEQGALVGANVLTFGAGSRLTVL.